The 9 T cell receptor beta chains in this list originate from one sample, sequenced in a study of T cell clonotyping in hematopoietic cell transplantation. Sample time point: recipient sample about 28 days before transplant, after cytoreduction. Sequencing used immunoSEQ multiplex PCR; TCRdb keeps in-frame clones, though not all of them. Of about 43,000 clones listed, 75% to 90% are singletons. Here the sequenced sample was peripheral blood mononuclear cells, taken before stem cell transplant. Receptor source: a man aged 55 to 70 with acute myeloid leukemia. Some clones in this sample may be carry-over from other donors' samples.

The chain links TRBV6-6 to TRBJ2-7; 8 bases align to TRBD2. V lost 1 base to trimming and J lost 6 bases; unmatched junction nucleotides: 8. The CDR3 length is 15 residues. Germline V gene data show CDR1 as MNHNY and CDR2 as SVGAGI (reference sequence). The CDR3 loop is CASSYFSREGGEQYF. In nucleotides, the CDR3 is TGTGCCAGCAGTTACTTCTCACGGGAGGGCGGCGAGCAGTACTTC.

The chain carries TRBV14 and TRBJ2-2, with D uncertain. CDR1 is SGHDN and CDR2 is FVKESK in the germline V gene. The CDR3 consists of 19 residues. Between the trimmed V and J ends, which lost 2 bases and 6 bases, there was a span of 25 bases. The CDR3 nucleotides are TGTGCCAGCAGCCAATATGGGCTAGGTGTCACGGAAACCTCCGGGGAGCTGTTTTTT. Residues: CASSQYGLGVTETSGELFF.

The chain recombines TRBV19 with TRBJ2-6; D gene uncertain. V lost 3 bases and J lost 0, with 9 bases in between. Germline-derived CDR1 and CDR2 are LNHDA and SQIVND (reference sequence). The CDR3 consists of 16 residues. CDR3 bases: TGTGCCAGTAGTATGCGGTCTCGCTCTGGGGCCAACGTCCTGACTTTC. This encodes CASSMRSRSGANVLTF.

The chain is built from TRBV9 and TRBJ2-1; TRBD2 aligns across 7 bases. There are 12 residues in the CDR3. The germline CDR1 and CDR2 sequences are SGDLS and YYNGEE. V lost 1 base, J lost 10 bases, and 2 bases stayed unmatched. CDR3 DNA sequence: TGTGCCAGCAGCGTATACGGGGGGGAGCAGTTCTTC. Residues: CASSVYGGEQFF. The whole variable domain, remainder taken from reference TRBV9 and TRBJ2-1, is DSGVTQTPKHLITATGQRVTLRCSPRSGDLSVYWYQQSLDQGLQFLIQYYNGEERAKGNILERFSAQQFPDLHSELNLSSLELGDSALYFCASSVYGGEQFFGPGTRLTVL.

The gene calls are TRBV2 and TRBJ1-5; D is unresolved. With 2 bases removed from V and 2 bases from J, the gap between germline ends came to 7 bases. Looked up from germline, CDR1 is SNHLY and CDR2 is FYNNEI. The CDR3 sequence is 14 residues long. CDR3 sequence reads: CASSEIMGNQPQHF. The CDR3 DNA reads TGTGCCAGCAGTGAAATAATGGGCAATCAGCCCCAGCATTTT.

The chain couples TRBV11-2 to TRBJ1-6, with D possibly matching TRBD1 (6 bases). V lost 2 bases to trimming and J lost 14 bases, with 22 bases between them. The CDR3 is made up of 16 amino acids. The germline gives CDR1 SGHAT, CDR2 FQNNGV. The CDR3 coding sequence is TGTGCCAGCAGCTTACTTCAGGGGCCCCAGGGTAGGTCCCTCCACTTT. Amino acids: CASSLLQGPQGRSLHF.

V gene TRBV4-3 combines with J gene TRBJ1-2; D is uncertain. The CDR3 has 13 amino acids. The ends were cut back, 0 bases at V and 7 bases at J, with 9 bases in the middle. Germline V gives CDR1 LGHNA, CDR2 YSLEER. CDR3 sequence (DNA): TGCGCCAGCAGCCAAGACTTGGAGGTTGGCTACACCTTC. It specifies CASSQDLEVGYTF.

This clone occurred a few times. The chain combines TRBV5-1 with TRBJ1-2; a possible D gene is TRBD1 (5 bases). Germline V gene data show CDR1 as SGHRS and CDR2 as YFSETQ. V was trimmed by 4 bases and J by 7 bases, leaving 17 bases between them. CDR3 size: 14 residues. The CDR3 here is CASSPGEGWAGYTF. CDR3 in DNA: TGCGCCAGCAGCCCCGGAGAGGGGTGGGCTGGCTACACCTTC.

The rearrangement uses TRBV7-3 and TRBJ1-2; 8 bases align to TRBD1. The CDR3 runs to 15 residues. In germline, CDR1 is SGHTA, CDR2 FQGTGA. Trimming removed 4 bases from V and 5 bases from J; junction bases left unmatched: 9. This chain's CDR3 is CASSSDRASSYGYTF. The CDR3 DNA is TGTGCCAGCAGCTCGGACAGGGCCTCCTCTTATGGCTACACCTTC.